The TCR beta chain under discussion was sequenced for a study of beta chain features in type 1 diabetes. General study findings and limits: A potential PCR bias toward shorter templates would be equal in patient and control samples.

J was trimmed by 7 bases and V by 4 bases; bases with no gene match: 10. The CDR3 is 14 amino acids. Looked up from germline, CDR1 is SGHNT and CDR2 is YYREEE (reference sequence). This clone was recorded a few times. The antigen is not known. The authors reverse transcribed all of the isolated RNA, so sequencing captured expressed TCRB transcripts. Clones were sequenced by immunoSEQ multiplex PCR, and TCRdb holds only the in-frame ones, with some missing. This sample has under 90,000 clones, with 25% to 35% found just once. The J gene is TRBJ1-1, the V gene TRBV5-4; 7 nucleotides line up with TRBD1. The sequence was collected from a young woman in good health. Source material: stem cell memory CD4+ T cells from blood. The CDR3 DNA reads TGTGCCAGCAGCACCACCTCAGGGGGTATTGAAGCTTTCTTT. This translates into CASSTTSGGIEAFF. Drawing the rest from reference TRBV5-4 and TRBJ1-1, the complete variable domain is ETGVTQSPTHLIKTRGQQVTLRCSSQSGHNTVSWYQQALGQGPQFIFQYYREEENGRGNFPPRFSGLQFPNYSSELNVNALELDDSALYLCASSTTSGGIEAFFGQGTRLTVV.